The entry below describes one T cell receptor beta chain. The target antigen is unknown. The source of the sample is a study of T cell responses to AZD1222 COVID-19 vaccine. General observations from the study: Samples come after the peak T cell response, not at day 14.

Sequencing used immunoSEQ multiplex PCR; TCRdb keeps in-frame clones, though not all of them. The sample has 150,000 or so clones, approximately 90% seen once. Trimming pared 4 bases from V and 5 bases from J, leaving 12 bases between. This CDR3 has 14 amino acids. Germline CDR1 and CDR2: SGDLS and YYNGEE. This rearrangement joins TRBV9 to TRBJ1-4; possibly TRBD1 for D (6 bases). The sequence was obtained from an adult in good health. The sequenced sample was peripheral blood, obtained on day 0 of AZD1222 vaccination. The CDR3 spells CASSRLDSNEKLFF. As DNA, the CDR3 is TGTGCCAGCAGCCGACTGGACAGCAATGAAAAACTGTTTTTT.